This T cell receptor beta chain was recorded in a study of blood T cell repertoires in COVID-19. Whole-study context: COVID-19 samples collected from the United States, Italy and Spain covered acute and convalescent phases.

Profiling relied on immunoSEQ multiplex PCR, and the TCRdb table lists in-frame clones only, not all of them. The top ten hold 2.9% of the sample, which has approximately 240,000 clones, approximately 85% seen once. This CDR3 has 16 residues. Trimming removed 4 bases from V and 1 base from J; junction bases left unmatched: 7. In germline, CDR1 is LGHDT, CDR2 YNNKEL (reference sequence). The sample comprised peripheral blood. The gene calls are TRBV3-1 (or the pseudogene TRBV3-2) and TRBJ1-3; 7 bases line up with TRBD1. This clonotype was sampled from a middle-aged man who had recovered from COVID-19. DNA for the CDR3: TGTGCCAGCAGCCGCGGACAGGTTTGGTCTGGAAACACCATATATTTT. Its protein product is CASSRGQVWSGNTIYF.